One and the same sample provided the 27 T cell receptor beta chains below, sequenced in a study of CD8+ T cells in alopecia areata. Sequencing used cDNA as its template, made by extracting RNA and reverse transcribing it. Sequencing used immunoSEQ multiplex PCR; TCRdb keeps in-frame clones, though not all of them. The sample lists around 120,000 clones, roughly 50% seen once, with roughly 30% in the top ten. As for treatment: oral pan-JAK inhibitor, 5-10 mg twice daily. The sequenced sample was CD8+ T cells sorted from blood, obtained at week 4, from a patient treated with tofacitinib. The receptors come from a human donor with alopecia areata.

V gene TRBV5-1 combines with J gene TRBJ2-2, with D unclear. Per germline, CDR1 SGHRS and CDR2 YFSETQ. CDR3 size: 12 residues. V lost 0 bases to trimming and J lost 8 bases, with 5 bases between them. CDR3 in amino acids: CASSLVLGELFF. The CDR3 coding sequence is TGCGCCAGCAGCTTGGTATTGGGGGAGCTGTTTTTT.

The gene calls are TRBV27 and TRBJ2-7, with D possibly TRBD2 on 5 matching bases. CDR1 is MNHEY and CDR2 is SMNVEV in the germline V gene (reference sequence). V was cut by 4 bases and J by 3 bases, with 13 bases left in between. This CDR3 comprises 14 residues. CDR3 coding DNA: TGTGCCAGCAGTTCAGCGGAGCGGCACTACGAGCAGTACTTC. This encodes CASSSAERHYEQYF.

The chain employs TRBV29-1 and TRBJ2-4; maybe TRBD2 (5 bases). Germline loops: CDR1 SQVTM, CDR2 ANQGSEA. V lost 4 bases to trimming and J lost 0 bases, with 13 bases between them. The CDR3 spans 15 residues. The CDR3 reads CSVVYGESAKNIQYF. In nucleotides, the CDR3 is TGCAGCGTTGTATATGGGGAGTCAGCCAAAAACATTCAGTACTTC.

The rearrangement joins TRBV5-1 to TRBJ1-6; the D is unclear. CDR1 is SGHRS, CDR2 YFSETQ, per germline. CDR3 length equals 14 residues. Trimming cost V 0 bases and J 7 bases, with 8 bases left between them. The CDR3 bases are TGCGCCAGCAGCTTGGGATCCGGGAATTCACCCCTCCACTTT. Amino acid sequence: CASSLGSGNSPLHF.

The chain combines TRBV28 with TRBJ2-7; tentatively, D is TRBD2 (5 bases). Germline V CDR1 and CDR2: MDHEN, SYDVKM. This CDR3 region has 14 residues. Trimming took off 4 bases at V and 2 bases at J, with 12 bases between the two ends. This CDR3 reads CASSSTRGTYEQYF. The CDR3 DNA reads TGTGCCAGCAGTTCGACACGGGGAACCTACGAGCAGTACTTC.

This clone was detected only a few times. The rearrangement uses TRBV25-1 and TRBJ2-3; no clear D. The V and J ends lost 7 bases and 5 bases respectively, with 7 bases between them. Germline CDR1 reads MGHDK; CDR2 reads SYGVNS. The CDR3 totals 11 residues. The CDR3 DNA is TGTGCCAGCACCTTTGGAGATACGCAGTATTTT. Residues: CASTFGDTQYF.

The chain links TRBV5-1 to TRBJ2-2; 7 positions agree with TRBD1. Germline lookup yields CDR1 SGHRS and CDR2 YFSETQ. The ends lost 0 bases at V and 0 bases at J; junction bases unmatched: 5. There are 17 residues in the CDR3. The CDR3 loop is CASSLVGQAANTGELFF. CDR3 nucleotides: TGCGCCAGCAGCTTGGTAGGACAGGCCGCGAACACCGGGGAGCTGTTTTTT.

This sequence joins TRBV5-6 and TRBJ2-7; 7 bases line up with TRBD1. Germline V gene lookup returns CDR1 SGHDT and CDR2 YYEEEE. The CDR3 has 13 amino acids. V shed 2 bases, J shed 5 bases, and the junction held 4 bases outside the gene matches. The CDR3 loop reads CASSFGTADEQYF. The CDR3 DNA is TGTGCCAGCAGCTTCGGGACAGCCGACGAGCAGTACTTC. The variable domain in full, completed from reference TRBV5-6 and TRBJ2-7, reads DAGVTQSPTHLIKTRGQQVTLRCSPKSGHDTVSWYQQALGQGPQFIFQYYEEEERQRGNFPDRFSGHQFPNYSSELNVNALLLGDSALYLCASSFGTADEQYFGPGTRLTVT.

Worth noting for this clone: The sample holds other DNA sequences that translate to the same CDR3. The chain joins TRBV9 to TRBJ2-3; unclear D gene. This CDR3 is 11 amino acids long. Trimming stripped 4 bases from V and 3 bases from J, with 3 bases between. Per germline, CDR1 SGDLS and CDR2 YYNGEE. CDR3 loop: CASSSTDTQYF. In DNA, the CDR3 is TGTGCCAGCAGCTCTACAGATACGCAGTATTTT.

Regarding this clone: This sample also contains other DNA sequences that code for the same CDR3. The gene calls are TRBV30 and TRBJ2-7, with a tentative D call TRBD1 (6 bases). The V end lost 4 bases, the J end lost 2 bases, and 9 bases lay between the germline ends. This CDR3 comprises 12 residues. Germline CDR1 GTSNPN, CDR2 SVGIG (reference sequence). For the CDR3, the DNA is TGTGCCTGGACAGGGGATGCCTACGAGCAGTACTTC. Its protein product is CAWTGDAYEQYF.

The chain links TRBV27 to TRBJ1-1; the match to TRBD1 covers 7 bases. V was clipped by 5 bases and J by 11 bases; unmatched bases: 14. Germline V gives CDR1 MNHEY, CDR2 SMNVEV (reference sequence). The CDR3 contains 14 residues. The CDR3 is CASSPVSTGSDAFF. The CDR3 DNA reads TGTGCCAGCAGTCCCGTGTCGACAGGGAGTGATGCTTTCTTT.

This rearrangement joins TRBV30 to TRBJ2-7; TRBD2 is a possible D gene (5 bases). Germline CDR1 is GTSNPN and CDR2 is SVGIG (reference sequence). This CDR3 spans 10 amino acids. V lost 3 bases and J lost 7, with 7 bases in between. In nucleotides, the CDR3 is TGTGCCTGGAGGCGAGGGGAGCAGTACTTC. This codes for CAWRRGEQYF.

The table lists this clone with a count of one. The V gene is TRBV5-1, the J gene TRBJ1-1, with unresolved D. The CDR3 contains 11 residues. CDR1 and CDR2 from the germline V gene are SGHRS and YFSETQ. V was trimmed by 0 bases and J by 7 bases, leaving 4 bases between them. The CDR3 here is CASSLGVEAFF. CDR3 nucleotides: TGCGCCAGCAGCTTGGGGGTTGAAGCTTTCTTT.

The chain couples TRBV29-1 to TRBJ2-1; unclear D gene. V lost 0 bases to trimming and J lost 8 bases, with 5 bases between them. Germline V lookup: CDR1 SQVTM, CDR2 ANQGSEA. This CDR3 spans 11 amino acids. The CDR3 nucleotides read TGCAGCGTTGAAGAGTTAGATGAGCAGTTCTTC. This encodes CSVEELDEQFF.

Points on this clone: The same CDR3 is also encoded by other DNA sequences in this sample. The gene calls are TRBV6-6 and TRBJ2-3; D uncertain. Germline CDR1 reads MNHNY; CDR2 reads SVGAGI (reference sequence). The CDR3 covers 12 residues. Trimming removed 5 bases from V and 2 bases from J, with 5 bases in between. CDR3 DNA: TGTGCCAGCAGTCCTCACACAGATACGCAGTATTTT. Translation gives CASSPHTDTQYF.

The V gene is TRBV7-9, the J gene TRBJ2-3; no clear D gene. The CDR3 runs to 14 residues. Between the trimmed V and J ends, which lost 4 bases and 4 bases, there was a span of 12 bases. From germline, CDR1 is SEHNR and CDR2 FQNEAQ (reference sequence). In DNA, the CDR3 is TGTGCCAGCAGCTCGACGATCGACCCAGATACGCAGTATTTT. As protein: CASSSTIDPDTQYF.

This rearrangement joins TRBV2 to TRBJ1-5; D remains ambiguous. Trimming cost V 2 bases and J 9 bases, with 14 bases left between them. The CDR3 length is 14 residues. Germline V gene data show CDR1 as SNHLY and CDR2 as FYNNEI. CDR3: CASSEWVVELPQHF. As DNA, the CDR3 is TGTGCCAGCAGTGAATGGGTTGTTGAATTGCCCCAGCATTTT.

This chain links TRBV15 with TRBJ1-2; D remains unclear. The CDR3 covers 11 residues. Deletions cut 4 bases from V and 5 bases from J, with 5 bases between. CDR1 LNHNV and CDR2 YYDKDF come from the germline V gene (reference sequence). CDR3 in DNA: TGTGCCACCAGCACTGGGTATGGCTACACCTTC. The encoded protein is CATSTGYGYTF.

This clone was found a few times. The chain joins TRBV29-1 to TRBJ2-1; 8 bases line up with TRBD1. The CDR3 has 13 residues. CDR1 is SQVTM, CDR2 ANQGSEA, per germline. V lost 4 bases and J lost 6; bases outside the gene matches: 5. The CDR3 region has the DNA TGCAGCGTTGGAGTCACAGGGGGCAATGAGCAGTTCTTC. This sequence encodes CSVGVTGGNEQFF.

V is TRBV6-5 and J is TRBJ2-4, with D uncertain. CDR3 size: 14 residues. Trimming removed 3 bases from V and 7 bases from J, with 13 bases in between. Looked up from germline, CDR1 is MNHEY and CDR2 is SVGAGI. The CDR3 DNA is TGTGCCAGCAGTTATCCGGTCGGACGGAACATTCAGTACTTC. Amino acids: CASSYPVGRNIQYF.

The chain recombines TRBV25-1 with TRBJ2-5, with 7 bases aligning to TRBD1. Germline V gene lookup returns CDR1 MGHDK and CDR2 SYGVNS. V gave up 1 base and J gave up 5 bases; unmatched junction bases: 7. The CDR3 length is 15 residues. The CDR3 region is CASSESGGLGETQYF. In DNA, the CDR3 is TGTGCCAGCAGTGAATCAGGGGGTCTTGGGGAGACCCAGTACTTC.

The chain recombines TRBV29-1 with TRBJ2-7; D call uncertain. The CDR3 has 12 amino acids. The V end lost 3 bases, the J end lost 1 base, and 7 bases lay between the germline ends. Germline assignment: CDR1 SQVTM and CDR2 ANQGSEA. CDR3 region: CSVDTVSYEQYF. The CDR3 DNA reads TGCAGCGTTGATACGGTTTCCTACGAGCAGTACTTC.

The chain links TRBV30 to TRBJ1-5, with a weak D call TRBD1 (6 bases). V was shortened by 2 bases and J by 5 bases, with 10 bases between the two germline ends. Germline V lookup: CDR1 GTSNPN, CDR2 SVGIG (reference sequence). The CDR3 spans 13 residues. Here the CDR3 DNA reads TGTGCCTGGAGTCCAGGGGCGGATCAGCCCCAGCATTTT. Protein sequence: CAWSPGADQPQHF.

In nucleotides, the CDR3 is TGTGCCAGCAGTGACTCGGGCAGGGCCACAGATACGCAGTATTTT. It translates to CASSDSGRATDTQYF. The chain is built from TRBV6-4 and TRBJ2-3, with a tentative D call TRBD1 (5 bases). V lost 0 bases and J lost 2, with 9 bases in between. The CDR3 sequence is 15 residues long. Germline CDR1 is MRHNA and CDR2 is SNTAGT.

This rearrangement joins TRBV29-1 to TRBJ2-1; D gene unclear. Germline assignment: CDR1 SQVTM and CDR2 ANQGSEA. This CDR3 spans 13 amino acids. V lost 7 bases and J lost 0, with 10 bases in between. Written as DNA, the CDR3 is TGCAGCGCTCAGCCCATCTCCTACAATGAGCAGTTCTTC. Translated: CSAQPISYNEQFF.

The CDR3 loop reads CSGLRTDTQYF. The CDR3, as DNA: TGCAGTGGACTACGCACAGATACGCAGTATTTT. The V gene is TRBV20-1, the J gene TRBJ2-3; tentatively, D is TRBD2 (5 bases). Trimming took off 7 bases at V and 1 base at J, with 6 bases between the two ends. CDR3 size: 11 residues. Germline-derived CDR1 and CDR2 are DFQATT and SNEGSKA (reference sequence).

The CDR3 protein is CSVEGTFPSGAYEQYF. CDR3 DNA: TGCAGCGTTGAGGGCACCTTCCCCTCAGGGGCCTACGAGCAGTACTTC. The gene calls are TRBV29-1 and TRBJ2-5; a possible D gene is TRBD1 (6 bases). TRBJ2-7 explains the end of the DNA better; the J call may be wrong. This CDR3 spans 16 amino acids. Germline loops: CDR1 SQVTM, CDR2 ANQGSEA.